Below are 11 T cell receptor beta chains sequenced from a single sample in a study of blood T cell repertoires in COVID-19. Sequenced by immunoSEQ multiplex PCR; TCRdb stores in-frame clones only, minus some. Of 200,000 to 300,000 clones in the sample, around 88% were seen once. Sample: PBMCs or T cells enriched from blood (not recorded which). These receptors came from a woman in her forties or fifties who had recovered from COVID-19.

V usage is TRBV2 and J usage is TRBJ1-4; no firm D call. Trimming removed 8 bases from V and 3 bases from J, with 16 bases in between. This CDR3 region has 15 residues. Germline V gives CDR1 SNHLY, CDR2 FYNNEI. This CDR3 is CASQSGWTSNEKLFF. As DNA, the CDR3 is TGTGCCAGCCAGTCCGGGTGGACTTCTAATGAAAAACTGTTTTTT.

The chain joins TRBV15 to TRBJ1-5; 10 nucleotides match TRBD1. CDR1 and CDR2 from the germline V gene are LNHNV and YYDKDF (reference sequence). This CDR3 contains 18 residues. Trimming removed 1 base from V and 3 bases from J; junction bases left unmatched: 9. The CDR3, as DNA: TGTGCCACCAGCAGAGTGGTAGGACAGGGGGGGTTCAATCAGCCCCAGCATTTT. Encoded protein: CATSRVVGQGGFNQPQHF. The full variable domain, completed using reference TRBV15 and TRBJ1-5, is DAMVIQNPRYQVTQFGKPVTLSCSQTLNHNVMYWYQQKSSQAPKLLFHYYDKDFNNEADTPDNFQSRRPNTSFCFLDIRSPGLGDTAMYLCATSRVVGQGGFNQPQHFGDGTRLSIL.

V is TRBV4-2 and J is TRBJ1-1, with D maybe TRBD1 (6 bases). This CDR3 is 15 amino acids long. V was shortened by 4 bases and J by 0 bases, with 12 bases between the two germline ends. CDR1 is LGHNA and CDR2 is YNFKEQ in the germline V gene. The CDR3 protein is CASSPSDSVNTEAFF. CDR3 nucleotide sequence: TGTGCCAGCAGCCCCTCGGACAGCGTGAACACTGAAGCTTTCTTT.

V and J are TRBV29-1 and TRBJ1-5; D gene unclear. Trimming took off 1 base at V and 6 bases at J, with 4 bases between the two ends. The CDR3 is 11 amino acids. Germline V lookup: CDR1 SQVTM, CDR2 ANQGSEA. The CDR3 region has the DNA TGCAGCGTTGAAGGTAGTCAGCCCCAGCATTTT. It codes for CSVEGSQPQHF.

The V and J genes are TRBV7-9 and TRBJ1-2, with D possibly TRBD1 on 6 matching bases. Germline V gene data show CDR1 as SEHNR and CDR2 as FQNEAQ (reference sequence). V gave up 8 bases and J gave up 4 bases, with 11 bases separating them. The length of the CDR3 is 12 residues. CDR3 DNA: TGTGCCAGCGGGGGGGCAGCCTATGGCTACACCTTC. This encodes CASGGAAYGYTF.

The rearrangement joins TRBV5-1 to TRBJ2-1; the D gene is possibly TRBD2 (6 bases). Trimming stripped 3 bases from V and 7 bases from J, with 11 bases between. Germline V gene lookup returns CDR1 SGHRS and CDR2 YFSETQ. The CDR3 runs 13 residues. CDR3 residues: CASSSGLANEQFF. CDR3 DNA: TGCGCCAGCAGCTCCGGGCTAGCGAATGAGCAGTTCTTC.

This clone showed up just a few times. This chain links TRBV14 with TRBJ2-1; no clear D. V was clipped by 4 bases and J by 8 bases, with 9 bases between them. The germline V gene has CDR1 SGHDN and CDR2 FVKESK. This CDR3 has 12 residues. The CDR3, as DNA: TGTGCCAGCAGCCGCGAGGTGCATGAGCAGTTCTTC. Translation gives CASSREVHEQFF. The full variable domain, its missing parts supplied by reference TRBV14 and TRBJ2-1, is EAGVTQFPSHSVIEKGQTVTLRCDPISGHDNLYWYRRVMGKEIKFLLHFVKESKQDESGMPNNRFLAERTGGTYSTLKVQPAELEDSGVYFCASSREVHEQFFGPGTRLTVL.

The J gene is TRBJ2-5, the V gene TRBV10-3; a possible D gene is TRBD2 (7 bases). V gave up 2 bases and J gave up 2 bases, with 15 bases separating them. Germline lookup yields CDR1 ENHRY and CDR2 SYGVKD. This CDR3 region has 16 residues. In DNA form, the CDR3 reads TGTGCCATCAGTGAGGGGGGGGGCCTTCAACAAGAGACCCAGTACTTC. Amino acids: CAISEGGGLQQETQYF.

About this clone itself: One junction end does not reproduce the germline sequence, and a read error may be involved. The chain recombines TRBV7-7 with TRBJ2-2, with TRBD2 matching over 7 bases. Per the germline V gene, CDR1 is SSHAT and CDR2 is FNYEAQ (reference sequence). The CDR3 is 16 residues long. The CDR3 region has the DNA TGTGCTAGCAGCCCCGTCTCGGCGGGAGTCACCGGGGAGCTGTTTTTT. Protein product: CASSPVSAGVTGELFF.

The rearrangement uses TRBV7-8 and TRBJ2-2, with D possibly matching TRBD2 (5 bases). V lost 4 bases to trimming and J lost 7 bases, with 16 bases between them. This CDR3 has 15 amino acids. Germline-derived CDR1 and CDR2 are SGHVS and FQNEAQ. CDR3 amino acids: CASSSLAGRHGELFF. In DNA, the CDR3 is TGTGCCAGCAGCTCCCTCGCGGGTCGGCACGGGGAGCTGTTTTTT.

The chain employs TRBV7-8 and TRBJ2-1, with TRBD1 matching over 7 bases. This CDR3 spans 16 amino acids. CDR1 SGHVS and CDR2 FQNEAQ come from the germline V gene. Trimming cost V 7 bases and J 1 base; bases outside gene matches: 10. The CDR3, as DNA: TGTGCCAGCACTCCCTACAGGGGAAGGTCCTACAATGAGCAGTTCTTC. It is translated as CASTPYRGRSYNEQFF.